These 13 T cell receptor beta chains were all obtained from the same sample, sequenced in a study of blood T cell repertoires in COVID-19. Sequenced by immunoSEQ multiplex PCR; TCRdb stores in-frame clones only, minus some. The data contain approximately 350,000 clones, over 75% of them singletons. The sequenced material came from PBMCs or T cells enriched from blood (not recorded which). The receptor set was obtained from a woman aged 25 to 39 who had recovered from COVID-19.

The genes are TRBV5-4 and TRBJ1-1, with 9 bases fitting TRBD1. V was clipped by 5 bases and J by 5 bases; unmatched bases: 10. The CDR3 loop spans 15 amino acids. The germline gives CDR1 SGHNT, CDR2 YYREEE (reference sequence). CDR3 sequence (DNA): TGTGCCAGCAGACCACCCGGGACAGGGAGGACTGAAGCTTTCTTT. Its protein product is CASRPPGTGRTEAFF. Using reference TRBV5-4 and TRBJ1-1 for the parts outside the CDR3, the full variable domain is ETGVTQSPTHLIKTRGQQVTLRCSSQSGHNTVSWYQQALGQGPQFIFQYYREEENGRGNFPPRFSGLQFPNYSSELNVNALELDDSALYLCASRPPGTGRTEAFFGQGTRLTVV.

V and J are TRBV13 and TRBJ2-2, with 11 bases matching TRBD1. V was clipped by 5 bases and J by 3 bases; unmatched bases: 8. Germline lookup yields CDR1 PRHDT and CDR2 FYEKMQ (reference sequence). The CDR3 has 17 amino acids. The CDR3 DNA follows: TGTGCCAGCAGCCCCGCAGGGACAGGGGGGTACACCGGGGAGCTGTTTTTT. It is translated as CASSPAGTGGYTGELFF.

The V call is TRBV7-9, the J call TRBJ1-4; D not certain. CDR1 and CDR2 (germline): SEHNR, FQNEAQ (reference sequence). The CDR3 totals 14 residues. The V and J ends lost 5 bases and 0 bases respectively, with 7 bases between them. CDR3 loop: CASSLISTNEKLFF. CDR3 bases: TGTGCCAGCAGCCTTATTTCAACTAATGAAAAACTGTTTTTT.

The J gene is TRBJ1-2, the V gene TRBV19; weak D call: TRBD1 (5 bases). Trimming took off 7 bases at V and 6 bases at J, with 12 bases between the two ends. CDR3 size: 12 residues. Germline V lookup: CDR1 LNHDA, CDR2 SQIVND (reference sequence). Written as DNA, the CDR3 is TGTGCCAGTACCATGGGGGGAGATGGCTACACCTTC. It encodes CASTMGGDGYTF.

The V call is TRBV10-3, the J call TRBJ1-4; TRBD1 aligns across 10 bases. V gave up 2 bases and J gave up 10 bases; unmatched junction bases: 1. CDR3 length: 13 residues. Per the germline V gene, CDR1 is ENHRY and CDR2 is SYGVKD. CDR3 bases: TGTGCCATCAGTGAGGGACAGGGGGGAAAACTGTTTTTT. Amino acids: CAISEGQGGKLFF.

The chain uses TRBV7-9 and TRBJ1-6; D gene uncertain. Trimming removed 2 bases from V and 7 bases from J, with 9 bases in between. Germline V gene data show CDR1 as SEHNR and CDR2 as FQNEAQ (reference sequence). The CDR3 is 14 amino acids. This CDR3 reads CASSLSIGNSPLHF. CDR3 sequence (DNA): TGTGCCAGCAGCTTATCCATCGGGAATTCACCCCTCCACTTT.

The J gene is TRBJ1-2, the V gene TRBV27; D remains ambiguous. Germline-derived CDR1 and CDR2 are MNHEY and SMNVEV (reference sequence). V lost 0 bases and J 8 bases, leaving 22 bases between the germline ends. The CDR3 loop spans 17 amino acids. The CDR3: CASSLSIILGRSGGYTF. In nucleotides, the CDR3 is TGTGCCAGCAGTTTATCGATAATTCTCGGCCGAAGCGGGGGCTACACCTTC.

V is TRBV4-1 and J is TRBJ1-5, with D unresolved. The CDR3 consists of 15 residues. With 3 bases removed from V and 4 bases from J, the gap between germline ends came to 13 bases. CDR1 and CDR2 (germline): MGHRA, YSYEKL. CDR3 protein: CASSQQWTGNQPQHF. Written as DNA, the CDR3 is TGCGCCAGCAGCCAGCAATGGACGGGAAATCAGCCCCAGCATTTT.

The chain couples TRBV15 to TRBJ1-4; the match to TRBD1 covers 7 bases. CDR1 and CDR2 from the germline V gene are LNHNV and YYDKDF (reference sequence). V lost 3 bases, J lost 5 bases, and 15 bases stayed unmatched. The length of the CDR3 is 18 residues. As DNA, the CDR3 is TGTGCCACCAGCAGCGGGACAGCCAACCACCCACCGAATGAAAAACTGTTTTTT. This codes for CATSSGTANHPPNEKLFF.

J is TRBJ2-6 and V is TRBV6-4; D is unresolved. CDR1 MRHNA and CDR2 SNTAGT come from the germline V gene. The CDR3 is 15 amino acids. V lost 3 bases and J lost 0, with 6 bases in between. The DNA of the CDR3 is TGTGCCAGCAGTGAGTGGAGCTCTGGGGCCAACGTCCTGACTTTC. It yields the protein CASSEWSSGANVLTF.

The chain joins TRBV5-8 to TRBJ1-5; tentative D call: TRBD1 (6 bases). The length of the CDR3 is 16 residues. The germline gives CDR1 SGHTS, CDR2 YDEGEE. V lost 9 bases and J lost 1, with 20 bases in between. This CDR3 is CATAFRSGASNQPQHF. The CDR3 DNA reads TGTGCCACGGCTTTCCGATCAGGGGCGAGCAATCAGCCCCAGCATTTT.

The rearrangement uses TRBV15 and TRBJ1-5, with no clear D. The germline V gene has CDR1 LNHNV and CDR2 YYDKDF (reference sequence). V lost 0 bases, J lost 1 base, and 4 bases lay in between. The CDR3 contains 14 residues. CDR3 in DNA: TGTGCCACCAGCAGAGATCTCAGCAATCAGCCCCAGCATTTT. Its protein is CATSRDLSNQPQHF.

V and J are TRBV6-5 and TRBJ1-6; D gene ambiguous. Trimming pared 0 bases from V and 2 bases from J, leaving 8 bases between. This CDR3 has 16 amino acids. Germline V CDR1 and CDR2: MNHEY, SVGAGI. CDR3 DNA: TGTGCCAGCAGTTACTCAAGCCTGACCTATAATTCACCCCTCCACTTT. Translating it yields CASSYSSLTYNSPLHF.